This passage covers 27 T cell receptor beta chains from one sample sequenced in a study of T cells in Graves' hyperthyroidism and ophthalmopathy. Researchers took RNA transcripts and amplified the TCR beta CDR3 regions from them. The TCR CDR3 first-round RT-PCR relied on the HTBI primer set. Each CDR3 protein is one row after TCRdb ran MiXCR on the multiplex PCR reads. The sample has about 400,000 distinct CDR3 sequences, roughly 14% seen once; the top ten hold roughly 13%. The sample consisted of blood. These receptors came from a man between 18 and 35 years old with Graves' ophthalmopathy.

This clonotype was seen repeatedly, ten times or more. V is TRBV18 and J is TRBJ1-5; TRBD1 might be the D (5 bases). The CDR3 runs to 15 residues. Trimming left V 2 bases short and J 0 bases short, with 8 bases between. Germline V gives CDR1 KGHSH, CDR2 LQKENI. CDR3 in amino acids: CASSPGDHSNQPQHF. The CDR3 DNA reads TGTGCCAGCTCACCAGGGGACCATAGCAATCAGCCCCAGCATTTT. Full variable domain (missing parts from reference TRBV18 and TRBJ1-5): NAGVMQNPRHLVRRRGQEARLRCSPMKGHSHVYWYRQLPEEGLKFMVYLQKENIIDESGMPKERFSAEFPKEGPSILRIQQVVRGDSAAYFCASSPGDHSNQPQHFGDGTRLSIL.

This clonotype was seen repeatedly, ten times or more. V is TRBV6-4 and J is TRBJ2-2; D remains unclear. The length of the CDR3 is 13 residues. The V end was cut by 0 bases, the J end by 4 bases, with 3 bases between. Germline assignment: CDR1 MRHNA and CDR2 SNTAGT. In nucleotides, the CDR3 is TGTGCCAGCAGTGACTCGGGCACCGGGGAGCTGTTTTTT. Its protein is CASSDSGTGELFF.

This clonotype has more than one count but fewer than ten. J is TRBJ2-4 and V is TRBV6-1; the D is unclear. CDR1 is MNHNS and CDR2 is SASEGT in the germline V gene. V was clipped by 5 bases and J by 11 bases, with 16 bases between them. This CDR3 is 13 amino acids long. The DNA for the CDR3 is TGTGCCAGCAGTCCGACTGCCTCGAGGCTTCAGTACTTC. As protein: CASSPTASRLQYF.

Regarding this clonotype: The germline gene is not matched at one end of the junction; a read error may be the cause. The V call is TRBV9, the J call TRBJ1-4; no clear D gene. Germline V gene lookup returns CDR1 SGDLS and CDR2 YYNGEE. The CDR3 length is 14 residues. The CDR3 bases are TGTGCCAGCGGCGTAGAATTTGGGGATGAAAAACTGTTTTTT. Protein product: CASGVEFGDEKLFF. Drawing the rest from reference TRBV9 and TRBJ1-4, the complete variable domain is DSGVTQTPKHLITATGQRVTLRCSPRSGDLSVYWYQQSLDQGLQFLIQYYNGEERAKGNILERFSAQQFPDLHSELNLSSLELGDSALYFCASGVEFGDEKLFFGSGTQLSVL.

The chain carries TRBV19 and TRBJ2-5; TRBD2 is a possible D gene (5 bases). The CDR3 runs to 14 residues. Germline-derived CDR1 and CDR2 are LNHDA and SQIVND (reference sequence). The ends were cut back, 1 base at V and 1 base at J, with 7 bases in the middle. The CDR3 coding sequence is TGTGCCAGTAGTATAGGGGAGTCCCAAGAGACCCAGTACTTC. It yields the protein CASSIGESQETQYF.

This rearrangement joins TRBV11-2 to TRBJ1-1; D is undetermined. The CDR3 loop spans 15 amino acids. V was trimmed by 6 bases and J by 0 bases, leaving 14 bases between them. The germline CDR1 and CDR2 sequences are SGHAT and FQNNGV. DNA for the CDR3: TGTGCCAGCAGTTTCTTCGGAGGACTGAACACTGAAGCTTTCTTT. Protein sequence: CASSFFGGLNTEAFF.

At least ten counts were recorded for this clonotype. The gene calls are TRBV5-5 and TRBJ2-7; weak D call: TRBD1 (6 bases). This CDR3 comprises 14 residues. The germline V gene encodes CDR1 SGHKS and CDR2 YYEKEE (reference sequence). Trimming pared 4 bases from V and 2 bases from J, leaving 13 bases between. The CDR3 coding sequence is TGTGCCAGCAGCCCCTACCCAGGGGCCTACGAGCAGTACTTC. Translated, it gives CASSPYPGAYEQYF.

This clonotype was counted at least ten times. The J gene is TRBJ2-2, the V gene TRBV6-4; TRBD2 is a possible D gene (5 bases). Trimming stripped 6 bases from V and 4 bases from J, with 15 bases between. The CDR3 consists of 15 residues. CDR1 is MRHNA, CDR2 SNTAGT, per germline. As DNA, the CDR3 is TGTGCCAGCAGCCCGGAGAGGGAACCCACCGGGGAGCTGTTTTTT. This sequence encodes CASSPEREPTGELFF.

The gene calls are TRBV6-6 and TRBJ1-6; D might be TRBD1 (6 bases). Trimming removed 0 bases at V and 4 bases at J, with 10 bases between. This CDR3 region has 16 residues. Germline CDR1 is MNHNY and CDR2 is SVGAGI (reference sequence). The CDR3 bases are TGTGCCAGCAGTTACTCGGCAACAGGGTATAATTCACCCCTCCACTTT. Amino acid sequence: CASSYSATGYNSPLHF.

The table lists this clonotype with many counts. The chain recombines TRBV12-3 or TRBV12-4 with TRBJ2-1; 15 positions agree with TRBD2. This CDR3 contains 15 residues. Unmatched junction bases numbered 2, after V lost 4 bases and J lost 7 bases. The CDR3 DNA is TGTGCCAGCAGTTACGGACTAGCGGGAGGGAATGAGCAGTTCTTC. Translated: CASSYGLAGGNEQFF.

This clonotype was observed at least ten times. The CDR3 loop reads CASRKRGANYGYTF. CDR3 nucleotides: TGTGCCAGCAGGAAACGGGGGGCGAACTATGGCTACACCTTC. The chain carries TRBV12-3 or TRBV12-4 and TRBJ1-2; tentatively, D is TRBD1 (6 bases). Trimming shortened V by 6 bases and J by 2 bases, and 13 bases separated the two germline ends. The CDR3 length is 14 residues.

This clonotype was seen a handful of times. The chain uses TRBV29-1 and TRBJ1-5; D is uncertain. V dropped 6 bases and J dropped 0 bases, with 15 bases sitting between them. Per the germline V gene, CDR1 is SQVTM and CDR2 is ANQGSEA. CDR3 length equals 15 residues. CDR3 coding DNA: TGCAGCGTATACCCCGAGACACATAGCAATCAGCCCCAGCATTTT. As protein: CSVYPETHSNQPQHF. Drawing the rest from reference TRBV29-1 and TRBJ1-5, the complete variable domain is SAVISQKPSRDICQRGTSLTIQCQVDSQVTMMFWYRQQPGQSLTLIATANQGSEATYESGFVIDKFPISRPNLTFSTLTVSNMSPEDSSIYLCSVYPETHSNQPQHFGDGTRLSIL.

The chain couples TRBV11-2 to TRBJ2-1, with D perhaps given as TRBD1 or TRBD2 (6 bases each). The CDR3 spans 16 residues. Trimming pared 3 bases from V and 7 bases from J, leaving 19 bases between. Germline values: CDR1 SGHAT, CDR2 FQNNGV. CDR3 in amino acids: CASSFHWGALRNEQFF. The CDR3 bases are TGTGCCAGCAGCTTCCATTGGGGGGCACTTAGGAATGAGCAGTTCTTC.

V is TRBV5-1 and J is TRBJ1-1, with 8 positions matching TRBD1. The CDR3 covers 13 residues. Germline trimming cut 4 bases from V and 11 bases from J; bases unmatched to any gene: 10. CDR1 is SGHRS and CDR2 is YFSETQ in the germline V gene. This CDR3 is CASSPQGEVEAFF. In nucleotides, the CDR3 is TGCGCCAGCAGCCCACAGGGGGAGGTTGAGGCTTTCTTT.

At least ten counts were recorded for this clonotype. The chain recombines TRBV2 with TRBJ2-5; 15 positions match TRBD2. J lost 6 bases, V lost 10 bases, and 9 bases had no gene match. The CDR3 contains 15 residues. Germline CDR1 reads SNHLY; CDR2 reads FYNNEI. The CDR3 reads CANSGLAGGRKTQYF. Written as DNA, the CDR3 is TGTGCCAACTCGGGACTAGCGGGAGGAAGGAAGACCCAGTACTTC.

This chain links TRBV6-2 or TRBV6-3 with TRBJ2-5; TRBD1 aligns across 8 bases. CDR3 length: 14 amino acids. Germline CDR1 is MNHEY and CDR2 is SVGEGT. V was clipped by 6 bases and J by 1 base; unmatched bases: 4. CDR3 nucleotide sequence: TGTGCCAGCAGCCCAGGGGGCACCCAAGAGACCCAGTACTTC. Residues: CASSPGGTQETQYF.

This clonotype was recorded at least ten times. This chain joins TRBV10-3 and TRBJ2-1, with D possibly called TRBD1 or TRBD2 (5 bases each). V was cut by 1 base and J by 9 bases, with 13 bases left in between. Germline V gene data show CDR1 as ENHRY and CDR2 as SYGVKD. This CDR3 is built from 14 residues. CDR3 sequence (DNA): TGTGCCATCAGTGAGTTCGAGGGGTCTTTTGAGCAGTTCTTC. Encoded protein: CAISEFEGSFEQFF.

Only a few counts were recorded for this clonotype. This sequence joins TRBV7-9 and TRBJ2-4; unclear D gene. This CDR3 comprises 16 residues. CDR1 and CDR2 from the germline V gene are SEHNR and FQNEAQ (reference sequence). Trimming shortened V by 2 bases and J by 1 base, and 12 bases separated the two germline ends. The CDR3 coding sequence is TGTGCCAGCAGCTTACCGGGCCAGTTGGCCAAAAACATTCAGTACTTC. This translates into CASSLPGQLAKNIQYF.

In regard to this clonotype: A read error may produce the germline difference seen at one junction end. This chain connects TRBV7-9 to TRBJ2-7; perhaps TRBD1 as D (5 bases). The CDR3 is made up of 12 amino acids. The germline CDR1 and CDR2 sequences are SEHNR and FQNEAQ (reference sequence). The CDR3, as DNA: TGTGCCGGCAGCCGGACACTCTACGAGCAGTACTTC. Its translation: CAGSRTLYEQYF.

This clonotype appeared many times. The V call is TRBV6-5, the J call TRBJ2-2, with D hard to call. The CDR3 runs 15 residues. Looked up from germline, CDR1 is MNHEY and CDR2 is SVGAGI. Between the trimmed V and J ends, which lost 2 bases and 2 bases, there was a span of 9 bases. In DNA, the CDR3 is TGTGCCAGCAGTTACGGCTTGTCCAACACCGGGGAGCTGTTTTTT. Translation: CASSYGLSNTGELFF.

This chain joins TRBV27 and TRBJ2-5; TRBD2 aligns across 8 bases. Germline-derived CDR1 and CDR2 are MNHEY and SMNVEV (reference sequence). V gave up 5 bases and J gave up 4 bases; unmatched junction bases: 12. The CDR3 totals 16 residues. The CDR3 DNA reads as TGTGCCAGCAGTCGAGGGACGGGAGGGCCGGGAGAGACCCAGTACTTC. Its translation: CASSRGTGGPGETQYF.

J is TRBJ1-5 and V is TRBV29-1; D gene unclear. The CDR3 loop spans 13 amino acids. Looked up from germline, CDR1 is SQVTM and CDR2 is ANQGSEA. Trimming took 5 bases from V and 4 from J, leaving 12 bases between them. The CDR3 bases are TGCAGCGTTCGTGCGACGGGAAATCAGCCCCAGCATTTT. It encodes CSVRATGNQPQHF.

This clonotype appeared a few times. A much larger clone sits a single nucleotide away, making a read error possible. The gene calls are TRBV29-1 and TRBJ2-1, with 12 bases that match TRBD1. Germline V gene data show CDR1 as SQVTM and CDR2 as ANQGSEA. This CDR3 contains 15 residues. The CDR3 protein is CGVDPQGQGAYEQFF. The CDR3 DNA reads as TGCGGCGTTGACCCCCAGGGACAGGGGGCATATGAGCAGTTCTTC.

This clonotype was picked up many times. Germline is not matched at one junction end, which may reflect a read error. The V call is TRBV7-7, the J call TRBJ2-2; tentatively, D is TRBD2 (6 bases). The CDR3 is made up of 15 amino acids. Germline V CDR1 and CDR2: SSHAT, FNYEAQ (reference sequence). The CDR3: CASSPGQGGTGELFF. The DNA for the CDR3 is TGTGCTAGCAGCCCGGGGCAGGGAGGCACCGGGGAGCTGTTTTTT.

This clonotype was seen at least ten times. The chain carries TRBV20-1 and TRBJ2-2, with 7 nucleotides matching TRBD1. The length of the CDR3 is 14 residues. The germline CDR1 and CDR2 sequences are DFQATT and SNEGSKA (reference sequence). With V trimmed by 6 bases and J by 5 bases, 9 bases remained unmatched. CDR3 bases: TGCAGTGCCCAACAGGGGAGCGAAACCGGGGAGCTGTTTTTT. Translating gives CSAQQGSETGELFF.

This clonotype has a handful of counts. V usage is TRBV19 and J usage is TRBJ2-7; possible D gene TRBD1, 6 bases. With 9 bases removed from V and 3 bases from J, the gap between germline ends came to 15 bases. CDR1 is LNHDA, CDR2 SQIVND, per germline (reference sequence). The CDR3 consists of 13 residues. The CDR3 DNA sequence: TGTGCCAGCGCCAGGACAGCCCACTACGAGCAGTACTTC. Its translation is CASARTAHYEQYF. Variable domain in full (rest from reference TRBV19 and TRBJ2-7): DGGITQSPKYLFRKEGQNVTLSCEQNLNHDAMYWYRQDPGQGLRLIYYSQIVNDFQKGDIAEGYSVSREKKESFPLTVTSAQKNPTAFYLCASARTAHYEQYFGPGTRLTVT.

The DNA for the CDR3 is TGTGCCAGCAGTTTACCCGAAAGTATTGATACGCAGTATTTT. It yields the protein CASSLPESIDTQYF. V and J are TRBV27 and TRBJ2-3; D call uncertain. V dropped 2 bases and J dropped 6 bases, with 12 bases sitting between them. This CDR3 has 14 amino acids. Germline V gene sequence: CDR1 MNHEY, CDR2 SMNVEV (reference sequence).